These T cell receptor beta chains were read from a single sample in a study of T cell changes during pregnancy in multiple sclerosis. TCRdb keeps only in-frame clones here, not all; method: immunoSEQ multiplex PCR. The table has tens of thousands of clones, 92% seen once. This specimen consisted of CD8+ T cells from peripheral blood mononuclear cells, obtained in the third trimester of pregnancy. The source is a female donor in good health, enrolled as a control in a pregnancy study. Each CDR3 is given without its conserved first and last residue. Each record gives: V gene, clone size, D gene, J gene, CDR3 protein. The D gene is left open where the match is weak. A row's size may be missing; if present it is once, few, many or a size class.

>TRBV11-1|NA|NA|TRBJ2-5
ASSPRSPGLGETQY
>TRBV30|NA|NA|TRBJ1-5
AWNTGSGQPQH
>TRBV30|NA|TRBD1|TRBJ2-7
AWRLDRGEQY
>TRBV11-1|NA|NA|TRBJ1-1
ASTNTFGWTEAF
>TRBV4-3|NA|NA|TRBJ2-1
ASSPTADEQF
>TRBV6-1|NA|NA|TRBJ2-1
ASSELLASVF
>TRBV15|NA|NA|TRBJ2-7
ATSGRSANRDFTYEQY
>TRBV4-3|NA|TRBD1|TRBJ2-7
ASSAGTGSSYEQY
>TRBV4-1|once|TRBD2|TRBJ2-3
ASSQVSSGRLSTQY
>TRBV19|NA|TRBD1|TRBJ2-1
ASSHRGSYNEQF
>TRBV7-3|NA|TRBD2|TRBJ2-1
ASSHKVAGGPKRNNEQF
>TRBV7-9|NA|NA|TRBJ2-7
ASSLGGGDWQY
>TRBV7-2|NA|NA|TRBJ2-7
ASSSTSSGEQY
>TRBV4-1|NA|NA|TRBJ1-1
ASSQDQRDPMNTEAF
>TRBV5-3|NA|TRBD1|TRBJ1-2
ARSLGQGATAGGYT
>TRBV7-8|once|NA|TRBJ2-2
ASSLEYGNLF
>TRBV27|NA|TRBD1|TRBJ2-7
ASSLGTASYEQY